This T cell receptor (beta chain) appears in the sequencing data of a study of T cell responses to AZD1222 COVID-19 vaccine. Study outcomes and limitations: Sampling captured repertoires only after the peak T cell response. Seropositive status at baseline applied to only five to seven AZD1222 recipients. Spike-wide vaccine-associated CD4 TCRs dominated at 160-218 and 743-854. Donors, mostly white British, included more females; clonal diversity was possibly underestimated.

The V gene's germline CDR1 is SGHTA and CDR2 FQGTGA. The CDR3 sequence is 13 residues long. V was clipped by 4 bases and J by 9 bases, with 13 bases between them. Produced via immunoSEQ multiplex PCR; TCRdb's table is partial and in-frame only. In the table there are a few hundred thousand clones, just over 90% of which are singletons. A remark on this clone: What it recognizes is unknown.

Sequencing used peripheral blood, obtained on day 0 of AZD1222 vaccination. The sequence was obtained from an adult in good health. This rearrangement joins TRBV7-3 to TRBJ2-1; D is ambiguous. CDR3 nucleotides: TGTGCCAGCAGCTCCTCGCCCTACGGTGAGCAGTTCTTC. Its translation is CASSSSPYGEQFF. Full variable domain (rest looked up from reference TRBV7-3 and TRBJ2-1): GAGVSQTPSNKVTEKGKYVELRCDPISGHTALYWYRQSLGQGPEFLIYFQGTGAADDSGLPNDRFFAVRPEGSVSTLKIQRTERGDSAVYLCASSSSPYGEQFFGPGTRLTVL.